The subject of this entry is one T cell receptor (beta chain). A much larger clone differs from this one at a single base, so this may be a read error. TCRdb redid the calling of the reads with MiXCR, one entry per CDR3 protein. The data contain under 300,000 distinct CDR3 sequences, around 30% of them singletons. These data are taken from a study of kidney transplant recipient with SARS-CoV-2 infection. The CDR3 sequence is 16 residues long. Germline V gene data show CDR1 as MNHEY and CDR2 as SVGAGI. The starting material was a blood sample, obtained at baseline and on day 111 from a kidney transplant recipient. This rearrangement joins TRBV6-5 to TRBJ1-1, with 8 bases fitting TRBD1. This clonotype originated in a male patient aged 25-45 years who had COVID-19 and was a kidney transplant recipient. Some T cells may have come from the graft donor. The CDR3 sequence: CVSSSRWTGKNTEAFF. DNA of the CDR3: TGTGTCAGCAGTTCACGTTGGACAGGGAAGAACACTGAAGCTTTCTTT.